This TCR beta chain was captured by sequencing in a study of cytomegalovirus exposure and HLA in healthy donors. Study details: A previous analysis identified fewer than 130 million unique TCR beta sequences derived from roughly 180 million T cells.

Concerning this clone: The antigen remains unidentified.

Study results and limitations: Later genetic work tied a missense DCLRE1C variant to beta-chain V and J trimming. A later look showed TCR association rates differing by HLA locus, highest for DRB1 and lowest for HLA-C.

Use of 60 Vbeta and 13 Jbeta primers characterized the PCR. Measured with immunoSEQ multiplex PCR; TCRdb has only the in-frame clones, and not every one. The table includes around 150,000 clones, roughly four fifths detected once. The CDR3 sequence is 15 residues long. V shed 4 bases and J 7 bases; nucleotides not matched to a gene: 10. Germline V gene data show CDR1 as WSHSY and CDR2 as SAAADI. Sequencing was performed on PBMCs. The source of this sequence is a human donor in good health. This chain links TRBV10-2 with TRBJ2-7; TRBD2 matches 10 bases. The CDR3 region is CASSASGGRTGEQYF. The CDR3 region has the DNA TGCGCCAGCAGTGCTAGCGGGGGACGAACCGGAGAGCAGTACTTC.